This TCR beta chain was sequenced for a study of blood T cell repertoires in COVID-19. Study in general: Nucleic acid was either cDNA or gDNA, and it came from T cells, B-cell-depleted T cells, or PBMCs.

Participants were aged roughly 18 to 90 years, lived in 24 US areas, and enrolled virtually. Assignment of participants to cohorts was predicated upon participant-reported clinical history. The CDR3 has 14 residues. The ends were cut back, 1 base at V and 6 bases at J, with 12 bases in the middle. Looked up from germline, CDR1 is SEHNR and CDR2 is FQNEAQ (reference sequence). In the authors' workflow: Researchers report that nucleated cell counts were estimated from reference gene primer amplification. The table came from immunoSEQ multiplex PCR; TCRdb's copy has only in-frame clones and leaves some out. The V and J calls and clone size were taken over from that table, and D and trimming were inferred from the DNA. The sample lists some 140,000 clones; roughly 80% were seen once.

This rearrangement joins TRBV7-9 to TRBJ1-1; no firm D call. The specimen sequenced was PBMCs or T cells enriched from blood (not recorded which). This TCR was sampled from a man aged 35 to 55 with acute COVID-19. In nucleotides, the CDR3 is TGTGCCAGCAGCTTAGGAGTCCGGAGGGCTGAAGCTTTCTTT. This encodes CASSLGVRRAEAFF.